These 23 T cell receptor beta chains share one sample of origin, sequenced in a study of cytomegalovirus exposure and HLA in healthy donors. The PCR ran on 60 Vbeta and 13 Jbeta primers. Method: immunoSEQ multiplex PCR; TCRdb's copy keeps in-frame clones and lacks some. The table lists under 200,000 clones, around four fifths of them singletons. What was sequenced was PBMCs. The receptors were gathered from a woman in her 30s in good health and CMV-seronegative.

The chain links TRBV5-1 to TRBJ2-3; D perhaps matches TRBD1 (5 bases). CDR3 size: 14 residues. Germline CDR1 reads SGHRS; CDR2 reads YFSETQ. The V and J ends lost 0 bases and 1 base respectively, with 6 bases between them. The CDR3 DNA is TGCGCCAGCAGCTTGGAAGGGGGCACAGATACGCAGTATTTT. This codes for CASSLEGGTDTQYF.

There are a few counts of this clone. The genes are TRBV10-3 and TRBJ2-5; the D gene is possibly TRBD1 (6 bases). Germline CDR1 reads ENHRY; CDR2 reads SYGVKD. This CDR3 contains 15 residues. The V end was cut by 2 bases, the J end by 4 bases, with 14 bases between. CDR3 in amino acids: CAISEPTGIGETQYF. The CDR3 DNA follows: TGTGCCATCAGTGAGCCGACAGGTATCGGAGAGACCCAGTACTTC.

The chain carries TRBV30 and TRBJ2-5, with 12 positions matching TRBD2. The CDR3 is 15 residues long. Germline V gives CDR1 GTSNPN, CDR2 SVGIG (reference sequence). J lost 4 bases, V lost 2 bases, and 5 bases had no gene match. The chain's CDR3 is CAWSLRTSGVETQYF. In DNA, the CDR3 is TGTGCCTGGAGTCTCCGGACTAGCGGGGTAGAGACCCAGTACTTC.

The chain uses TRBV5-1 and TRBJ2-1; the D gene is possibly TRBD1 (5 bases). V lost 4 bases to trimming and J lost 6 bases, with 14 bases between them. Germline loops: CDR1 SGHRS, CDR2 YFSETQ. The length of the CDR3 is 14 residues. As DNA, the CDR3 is TGCGCCAGCAGCCCACTCGACAGCCGCAATGAGCAGTTCTTC. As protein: CASSPLDSRNEQFF.

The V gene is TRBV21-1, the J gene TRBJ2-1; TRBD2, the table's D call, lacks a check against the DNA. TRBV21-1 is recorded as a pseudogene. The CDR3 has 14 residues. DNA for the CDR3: TGTGCCAGCGATGGCCTAGCGGCCTACAATGAGCAGTTCTTC. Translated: CASDGLAAYNEQFF.

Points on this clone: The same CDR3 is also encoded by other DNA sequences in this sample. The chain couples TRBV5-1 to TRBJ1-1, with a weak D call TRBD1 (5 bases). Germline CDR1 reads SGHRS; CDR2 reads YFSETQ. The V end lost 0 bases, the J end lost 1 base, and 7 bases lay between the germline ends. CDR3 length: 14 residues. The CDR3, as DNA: TGCGCCAGCAGCTTGGACGGGGGGAACACTGAAGCTTTCTTT. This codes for CASSLDGGNTEAFF.

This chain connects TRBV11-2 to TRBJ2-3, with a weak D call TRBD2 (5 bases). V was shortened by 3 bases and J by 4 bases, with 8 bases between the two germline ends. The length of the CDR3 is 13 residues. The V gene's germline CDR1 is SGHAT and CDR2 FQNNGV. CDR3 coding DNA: TGTGCCAGCAGCTTTTTCGGGGCAGATACGCAGTATTTT. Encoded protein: CASSFFGADTQYF.

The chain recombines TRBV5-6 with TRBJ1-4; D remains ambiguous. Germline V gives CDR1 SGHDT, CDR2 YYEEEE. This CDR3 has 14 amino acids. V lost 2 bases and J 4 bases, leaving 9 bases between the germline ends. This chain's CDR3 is CASSFGGRNEKLFF. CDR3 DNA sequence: TGTGCCAGCAGCTTCGGAGGCCGTAATGAAAAACTGTTTTTT.

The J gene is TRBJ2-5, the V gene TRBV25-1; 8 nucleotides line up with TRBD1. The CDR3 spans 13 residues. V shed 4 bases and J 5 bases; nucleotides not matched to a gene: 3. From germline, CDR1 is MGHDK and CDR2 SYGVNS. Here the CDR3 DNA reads TGTGCCAGCAGTGTCCGACAGGGGGAGACCCAGTACTTC. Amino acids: CASSVRQGETQYF.

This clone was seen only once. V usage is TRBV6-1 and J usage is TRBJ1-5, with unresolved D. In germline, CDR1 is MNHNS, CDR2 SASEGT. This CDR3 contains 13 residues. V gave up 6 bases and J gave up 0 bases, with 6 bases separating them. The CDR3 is CASRDYSNQPQHF. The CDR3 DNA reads TGTGCCAGCAGAGACTATAGCAATCAGCCCCAGCATTTT.

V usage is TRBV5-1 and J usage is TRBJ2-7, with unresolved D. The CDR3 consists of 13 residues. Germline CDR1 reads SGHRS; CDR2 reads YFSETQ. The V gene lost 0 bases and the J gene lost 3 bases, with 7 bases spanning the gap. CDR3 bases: TGCGCCAGCAGCTTGGAAGGCGGCTACGAGCAGTACTTC. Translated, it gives CASSLEGGYEQYF.

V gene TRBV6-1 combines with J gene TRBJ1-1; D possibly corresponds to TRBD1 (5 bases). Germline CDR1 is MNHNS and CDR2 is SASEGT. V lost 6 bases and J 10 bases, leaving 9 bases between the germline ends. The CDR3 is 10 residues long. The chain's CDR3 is CASRETGAFF. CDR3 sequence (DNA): TGTGCCAGCAGGGAAACAGGAGCTTTCTTT.

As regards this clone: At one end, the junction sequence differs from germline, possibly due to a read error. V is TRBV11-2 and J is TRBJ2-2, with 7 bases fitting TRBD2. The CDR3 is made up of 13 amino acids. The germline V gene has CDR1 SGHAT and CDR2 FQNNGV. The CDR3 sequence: CASSSAGRETSGF. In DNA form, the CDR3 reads TGTGCCAGCAGCTCGGCGGGGCGGGAGACCAGCGGTTTT.

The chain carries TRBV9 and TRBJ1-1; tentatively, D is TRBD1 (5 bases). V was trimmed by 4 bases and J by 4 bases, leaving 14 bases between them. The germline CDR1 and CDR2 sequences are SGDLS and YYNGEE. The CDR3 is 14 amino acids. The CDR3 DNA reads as TGTGCCAGCAGCCCCGGGGGGTTGGCCACTGAAGCTTTCTTT. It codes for CASSPGGLATEAFF.

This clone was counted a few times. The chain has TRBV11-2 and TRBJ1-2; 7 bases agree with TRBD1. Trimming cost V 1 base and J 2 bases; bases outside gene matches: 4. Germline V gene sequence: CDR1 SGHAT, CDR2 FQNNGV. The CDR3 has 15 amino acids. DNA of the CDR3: TGTGCCAGCAGCTTAGGGAAGGGGGCAAACTATGGCTACACCTTC. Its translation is CASSLGKGANYGYTF.

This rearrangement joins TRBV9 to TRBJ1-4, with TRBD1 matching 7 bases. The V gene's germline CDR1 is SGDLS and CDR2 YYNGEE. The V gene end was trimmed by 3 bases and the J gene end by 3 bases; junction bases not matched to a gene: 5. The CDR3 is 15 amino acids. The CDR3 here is CASSERGQPNEKLFF. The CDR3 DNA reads TGTGCCAGCAGCGAGAGGGGACAGCCTAATGAAAAACTGTTTTTT.

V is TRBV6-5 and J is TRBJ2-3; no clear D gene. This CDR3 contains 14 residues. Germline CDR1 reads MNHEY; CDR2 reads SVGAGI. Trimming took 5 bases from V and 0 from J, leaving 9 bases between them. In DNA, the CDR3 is TGTGCCAGCAGTCGTCGACAAAGCACAGATACGCAGTATTTT. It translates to CASSRRQSTDTQYF.

In nucleotides, the CDR3 is TGTGCCAGCAACACAGGGGGCGCGGGTCAGCCCCAGCATTTT. Amino acid sequence: CASNTGGAGQPQHF. The J gene is TRBJ1-5, the V gene TRBV5-6; 9 bases align to TRBD1. CDR1 SGHDT and CDR2 YYEEEE come from the germline V gene. Losses at the gene ends were 6 bases for V and 6 bases for J; bases not matched to a gene: 7. This CDR3 spans 14 amino acids. Using reference TRBV5-6 and TRBJ1-5 for the parts outside the CDR3, the full variable domain is DAGVTQSPTHLIKTRGQQVTLRCSPKSGHDTVSWYQQALGQGPQFIFQYYEEEERQRGNFPDRFSGHQFPNYSSELNVNALLLGDSALYLCASNTGGAGQPQHFGDGTRLSIL.

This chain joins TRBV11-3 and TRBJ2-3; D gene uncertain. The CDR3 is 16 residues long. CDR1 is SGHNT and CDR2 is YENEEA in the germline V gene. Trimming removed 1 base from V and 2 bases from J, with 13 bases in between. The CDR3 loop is CASSLAHYFNTDTQYF. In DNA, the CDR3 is TGTGCCAGCAGCTTAGCCCACTACTTCAACACAGATACGCAGTATTTT. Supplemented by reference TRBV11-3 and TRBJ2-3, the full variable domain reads EAGVVQSPRYKIIEKKQPVAFWCNPISGHNTLYWYLQNLGQGPELLIRYENEEAVDDSQLPKDRFSAERLKGVDSTLKIQPAELGDSAVYLCASSLAHYFNTDTQYFGPGTRLTVL.

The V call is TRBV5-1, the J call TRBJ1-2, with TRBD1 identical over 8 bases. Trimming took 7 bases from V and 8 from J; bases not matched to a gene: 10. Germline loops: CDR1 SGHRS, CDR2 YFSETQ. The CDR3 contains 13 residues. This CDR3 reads CASSTQGAGGYTF. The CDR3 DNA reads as TGCGCCAGCTCAACCCAGGGGGCTGGCGGCTACACCTTC. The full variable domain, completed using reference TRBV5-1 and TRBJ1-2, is KAGVTQTPRYLIKTRGQQVTLSCSPISGHRSVSWYQQTPGQGLQFLFEYFSETQRNKGNFPGRFSGRQFSNSRSEMNVSTLELGDSALYLCASSTQGAGGYTFGSGTRLTVV.

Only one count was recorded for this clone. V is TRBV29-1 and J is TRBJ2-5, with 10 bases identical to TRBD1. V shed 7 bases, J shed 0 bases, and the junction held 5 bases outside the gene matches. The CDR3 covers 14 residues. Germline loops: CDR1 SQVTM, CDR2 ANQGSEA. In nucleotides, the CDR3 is TGCAGCGCCCCGACAGGGGGCAACCAAGAGACCCAGTACTTC. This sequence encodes CSAPTGGNQETQYF.

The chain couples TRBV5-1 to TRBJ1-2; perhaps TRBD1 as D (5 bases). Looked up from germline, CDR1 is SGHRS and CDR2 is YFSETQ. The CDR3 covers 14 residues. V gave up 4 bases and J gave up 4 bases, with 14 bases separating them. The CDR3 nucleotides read TGCGCCAGCAGCGAGTCAGGGAGGGGCTATGGCTACACCTTC. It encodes CASSESGRGYGYTF.

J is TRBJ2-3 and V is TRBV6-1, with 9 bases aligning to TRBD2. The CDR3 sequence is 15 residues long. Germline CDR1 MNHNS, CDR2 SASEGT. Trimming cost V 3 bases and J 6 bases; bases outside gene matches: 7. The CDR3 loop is CASSDGLAQADTQYF. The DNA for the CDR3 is TGTGCCAGCAGTGACGGACTAGCGCAGGCGGATACGCAGTATTTT.